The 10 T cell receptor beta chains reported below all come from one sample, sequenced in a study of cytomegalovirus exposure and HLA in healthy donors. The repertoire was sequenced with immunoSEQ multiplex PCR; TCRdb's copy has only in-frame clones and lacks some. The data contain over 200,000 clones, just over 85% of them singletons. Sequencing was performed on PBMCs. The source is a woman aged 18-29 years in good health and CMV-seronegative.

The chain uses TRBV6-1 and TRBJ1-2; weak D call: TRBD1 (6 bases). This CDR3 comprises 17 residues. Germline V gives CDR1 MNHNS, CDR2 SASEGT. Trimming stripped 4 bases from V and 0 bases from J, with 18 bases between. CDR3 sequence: CASSGTGHSTPNYGYTF. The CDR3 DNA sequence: TGTGCCAGCAGTGGGACGGGACACTCTACACCTAACTATGGCTACACCTTC.

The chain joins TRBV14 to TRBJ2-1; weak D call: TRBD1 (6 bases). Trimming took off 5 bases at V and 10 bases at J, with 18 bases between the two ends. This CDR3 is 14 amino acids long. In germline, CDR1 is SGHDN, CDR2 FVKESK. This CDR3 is CASSSQTGLVEQFF. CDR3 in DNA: TGTGCCAGCAGCTCTCAGACAGGTCTGGTGGAGCAGTTCTTC.

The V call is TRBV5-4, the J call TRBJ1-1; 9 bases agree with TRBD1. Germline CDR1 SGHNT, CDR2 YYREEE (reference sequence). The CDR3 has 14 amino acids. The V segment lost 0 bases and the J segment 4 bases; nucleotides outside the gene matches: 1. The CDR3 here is CASSLGQGGTEAFF. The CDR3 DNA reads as TGTGCCAGCAGCTTGGGACAGGGGGGCACTGAAGCTTTCTTT. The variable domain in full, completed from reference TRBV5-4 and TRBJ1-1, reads ETGVTQSPTHLIKTRGQQVTLRCSSQSGHNTVSWYQQALGQGPQFIFQYYREEENGRGNFPPRFSGLQFPNYSSELNVNALELDDSALYLCASSLGQGGTEAFFGQGTRLTVV.

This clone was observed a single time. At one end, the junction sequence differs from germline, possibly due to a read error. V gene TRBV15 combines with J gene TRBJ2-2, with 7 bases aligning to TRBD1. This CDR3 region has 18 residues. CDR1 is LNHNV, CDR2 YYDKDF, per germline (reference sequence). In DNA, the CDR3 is TGTGCCACCAGCCGAGACCTATTGGGACAGACGAACACCGGGGAGCTGTTTTTT. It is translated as CATSRDLLGQTNTGELFF.

The chain's CDR3 is CASSFFAGGYTDTQYF. The CDR3 DNA follows: TGTGCCAGCAGCTTTTTTGCAGGGGGTTACACAGATACGCAGTATTTT. J is TRBJ2-3 and V is TRBV7-9; 7 bases map to TRBD1. The junction had 8 bases not matched to a gene; V was cut back by 3 bases and J by 2 bases. Germline V gene data show CDR1 as SEHNR and CDR2 as FQNEAQ (reference sequence). The CDR3 covers 16 residues.

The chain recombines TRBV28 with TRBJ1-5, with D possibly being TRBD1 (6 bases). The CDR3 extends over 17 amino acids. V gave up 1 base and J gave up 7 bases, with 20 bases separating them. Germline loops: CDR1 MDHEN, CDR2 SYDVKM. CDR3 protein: CASSLFWIRGSGQPQHF. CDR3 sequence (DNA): TGTGCCAGCAGTTTATTTTGGATAAGGGGGTCGGGGCAGCCCCAGCATTTT.

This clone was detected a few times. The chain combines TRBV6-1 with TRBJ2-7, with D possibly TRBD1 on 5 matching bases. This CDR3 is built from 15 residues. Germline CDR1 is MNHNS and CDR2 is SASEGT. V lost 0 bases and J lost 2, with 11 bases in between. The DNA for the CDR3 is TGTGCCAGCAGTGAAGCCATGGACACACCCTACGAGCAGTACTTC. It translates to CASSEAMDTPYEQYF.

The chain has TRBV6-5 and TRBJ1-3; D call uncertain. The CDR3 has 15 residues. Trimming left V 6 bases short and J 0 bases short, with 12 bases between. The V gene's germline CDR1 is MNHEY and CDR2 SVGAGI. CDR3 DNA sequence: TGTGCCAGCAGACGAACAGACCTCTCTGGAAACACCATATATTTT. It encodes CASRRTDLSGNTIYF.

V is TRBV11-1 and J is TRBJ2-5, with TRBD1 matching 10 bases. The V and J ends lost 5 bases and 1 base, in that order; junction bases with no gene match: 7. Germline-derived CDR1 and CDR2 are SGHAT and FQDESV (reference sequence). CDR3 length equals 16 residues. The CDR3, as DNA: TGTGCCAGCAGCCCCGGGGACAGGGGTTCCCAAGAGACCCAGTACTTC. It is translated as CASSPGDRGSQETQYF.

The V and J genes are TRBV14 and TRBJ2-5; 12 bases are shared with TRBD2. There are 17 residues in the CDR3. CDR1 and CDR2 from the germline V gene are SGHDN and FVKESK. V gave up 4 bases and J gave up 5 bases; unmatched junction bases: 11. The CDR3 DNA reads TGTGCCAGCAGCCGAAGGACCCGACTAGCGGGAGTCGAGACCCAGTACTTC. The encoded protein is CASSRRTRLAGVETQYF.